These T cell receptor beta chains were read from a single sample in a study of cytomegalovirus exposure and HLA in healthy donors. Clones were read by immunoSEQ multiplex PCR, and TCRdb kept only the in-frame ones, dropping some. The sample table includes more than 45,000 clones. Sequencing used PBMCs. The receptors originated from a male donor in good health and CMV-seronegative. Both conserved end residues are part of each CDR3. D genes are given only for firm matches.

J	D	V	CDR3	DNA
TRBJ2-2	-	TRBV7-9	CASSLSRAKNTGELFF	TGTGCCAGCAGCTTATCCAGGGCCAAGAACACCGGGGAGCTGTTTTTT
TRBJ2-3	-	TRBV5-6	CASSLGGHTQYF	TGTGCCAGCAGCTTGGGGGGGCATACGCAGTATTTT
TRBJ1-1	-	TRBV11-2	CASSLAGPGDTEAFF	TGTGCCAGCAGCTTAGCTGGGCCGGGGGACACTGAAGCTTTCTTT
TRBJ2-6	-	TRBV30	CACQGWGSGANVLTF	TGTGCCTGCCAGGGGTGGGGCTCTGGGGCCAACGTCCTGACTTTC
TRBJ2-7	TRBD2	TRBV29-1	CSAAHRTSGGEQYF	TGCAGCGCTGCTCACCGTACTAGCGGGGGGGAGCAGTACTTC
TRBJ2-7	-	TRBV18	CASSGGPGTYEQYF	TGTGCCAGCTCAGGAGGGCCAGGGACCTACGAGCAGTACTTC
TRBJ2-7	-	TRBV9	CASSSGPSLAEQYF	TGTGCCAGCAGCTCAGGGCCAAGTTTAGCCGAGCAGTACTTC
TRBJ1-5	-	TRBV9	CASSAGNQPQHF	TGTGCCAGCAGCGCAGGGAATCAGCCCCAGCATTTT
TRBJ1-1	TRBD1	TRBV7-9	CASSRGQGLRGEAFF	TGTGCCAGCAGCAGGGGACAGGGTCTGAGAGGTGAAGCTTTCTTT
TRBJ1-1	TRBD1	TRBV4-1	CASSPLGQGGNTEAFF	TGCGCCAGCAGCCCCCTTGGACAGGGAGGAAACACTGAAGCTTTCTTT
TRBJ2-2	-	TRBV2	CASRQATANTGELFF	TGTGCCAGCAGGCAGGCGACGGCGAACACCGGGGAGCTGTTTTTT
TRBJ2-5	-	TRBV30	CAWRAGQALETQYF	TGTGCCTGGAGGGCGGGGCAGGCTCTGGAGACCCAGTACTTC
TRBJ2-3	TRBD2	TRBV4-2	CASSRGTSEADTQYF	TGTGCCAGCAGCCGAGGGACTAGCGAGGCAGATACGCAGTATTTT
TRBJ2-3	-	TRBV6-1	CASSEGEADTQYF	TGTGCCAGCAGTGAAGGAGAGGCAGATACGCAGTATTTT
TRBJ1-5	TRBD1	TRBV6-1	CASSAQGAKEQPQHF	TGTGCCAGCAGTGCACAGGGGGCAAAGGAACAGCCCCAGCATTTT
TRBJ2-7	-	TRBV28	CASRQPGGGAYYEQYF	TGTGCCAGCAGACAACCCGGTGGGGGGGCCTACTACGAGCAGTACTTC
TRBJ2-7	-	TRBV6-5	CASSSYFLYEQYF	TGTGCCAGCAGTTCCTACTTTCTCTACGAGCAGTACTTC
TRBJ2-3	TRBD2	TRBV18	CASSPPGLAGADTQYF	TGTGCCAGCTCACCACCGGGACTAGCGGGGGCAGATACGCAGTATTTT
TRBJ2-1	TRBD1	TRBV4-1	CASSRFSGQGAYNEQFF	TGCGCCAGCAGCCGCTTCTCTGGACAGGGGGCCTACAATGAGCAGTTCTTC
TRBJ2-7	-	TRBV6-6	CASSYEGIRDSYEQYF	TGTGCCAGCAGTTACGAGGGTATACGTGACTCCTACGAGCAGTACTTC
TRBJ1-2	TRBD1	TRBV6-1	CASSEVPGQGIGYTF	TGTGCCAGCAGTGAAGTCCCGGGACAGGGCATTGGCTACACCTTC
TRBJ2-7	-	TRBV25-1	CASSDGGPALYEQYF	TGTGCCAGCAGTGATGGTGGCCCCGCTCTTTACGAGCAGTACTTC
TRBJ2-1	-	TRBV11-3	CASSWRQSSYNEQFF	TGTGCCAGCAGCTGGCGACAGAGCTCCTACAATGAGCAGTTCTTC
TRBJ2-2	-	TRBV9	CASRGGNTGELFF	TGTGCCAGCAGAGGGGGGAACACCGGGGAGCTGTTTTTT
TRBJ1-2	-	TRBV7-9	CASSSMTRNYGYTF	TGTGCCAGCAGCTCAATGACGAGGAACTATGGCTACACCTTC
TRBJ1-4	-	TRBV6-5	CASSGSDEKLFF	TGTGCCAGCAGTGGTAGTGATGAAAAACTGTTTTTT
TRBJ1-3	-	TRBV30	CAWSVRQGAGNTIYF	TGTGCCTGGAGTGTACGCCAGGGCGCTGGAAACACCATATATTTT
TRBJ1-1	-	TRBV9	CASSQQVNTEAFF	TGTGCCAGCTCCCAACAGGTGAACACTGAAGCTTTCTTT
TRBJ2-3	-	TRBV2	CASTGSTDTQYF	TGTGCCAGTACAGGGAGCACAGATACGCAGTATTTT
TRBJ1-2	-	TRBV5-1	CASSLEAGTAYGYTF	TGCGCCAGCAGCTTGGAGGCGGGTACGGCCTATGGCTACACCTTC
TRBJ2-7	TRBD2	TRBV27	CASSSGGYEQYF	TGTGCCAGCTCTAGCGGGGGGTACGAGCAGTACTTC
TRBJ1-1	-	TRBV7-9	CASSPSGYTEAFF	TGTGCCAGCAGCCCTTCGGGGTACACTGAAGCTTTCTTT
TRBJ2-7	TRBD1	TRBV6-1	CASSEIGDRRYEQYF	TGTGCCAGCAGTGAAATCGGGGACAGGAGATACGAGCAGTACTTC
TRBJ1-1	-	TRBV5-6	CASSWGGLAAPEAFF	TGTGCCAGCAGCTGGGGGGGACTAGCGGCCCCTGAAGCTTTCTTT
TRBJ2-1	-	TRBV7-8	CASSLATGTYNEQFF	TGTGCCAGCAGCTTAGCGACAGGGACTTACAATGAGCAGTTCTTC
TRBJ1-4	-	TRBV9	CASSVEGKATNEKLFF	TGTGCCAGCAGCGTAGAGGGGAAAGCAACTAATGAAAAACTGTTTTTT
TRBJ2-3	-	TRBV5-8	CASDGSPSTDTQYF	TGTGCCAGCGACGGGTCCCCTAGCACAGATACGCAGTATTTT
TRBJ2-1	TRBD2	TRBV5-1	CASSLSPTGGAYNEQFF	TGCGCCAGCAGCTTGTCCCCCACCGGGGGGGCTTACAATGAGCAGTTCTTC
TRBJ2-5	-	TRBV6-5	CASSTGFQETQYF	TGTGCCAGCAGTACGGGATTCCAAGAGACCCAGTACTTC
TRBJ1-3	TRBD1	TRBV7-2	CASSLVQGASGNTIYF	TGTGCCAGCAGCTTAGTCCAGGGGGCTAGTGGAAACACCATATATTTT
TRBJ1-3	-	TRBV9	CASSPLSGNTIYF	TGTGCCAGCAGCCCACTCTCTGGAAACACCATATATTTT
TRBJ2-2	TRBD1	TRBV5-1	CASSARGQGDTGELFF	TGCGCCAGCAGCGCACGGGGACAGGGGGACACCGGGGAGCTGTTTTTT
TRBJ2-7	-	TRBV27	CASRGRQDPYEQYF	TGTGCCAGCAGGGGGAGACAGGACCCCTACGAGCAGTACTTC
TRBJ2-5	-	TRBV6-1	CASSDQTPPGETQYF	TGTGCCAGCAGTGATCAGACCCCGCCGGGGGAGACCCAGTACTTC
TRBJ2-5	-	TRBV9	CASGGAGVETQYF	TGTGCCAGCGGGGGGGCCGGTGTAGAGACCCAGTACTTC
TRBJ1-1	TRBD1	TRBV9	CASSVADRGQLRNTEAFF	TGTGCCAGCAGCGTAGCGGACAGGGGGCAATTGAGAAACACTGAAGCTTTCTTT
TRBJ2-1	-	TRBV7-2	CASSTRGGAYNEQFF	TGTGCCAGCAGCACAAGGGGGGGGGCTTACAATGAGCAGTTCTTC
TRBJ1-1	-	TRBV20-1	CRPGGNTEAFF	TGCAGGCCCGGGGGGAACACTGAAGCTTTCTTT